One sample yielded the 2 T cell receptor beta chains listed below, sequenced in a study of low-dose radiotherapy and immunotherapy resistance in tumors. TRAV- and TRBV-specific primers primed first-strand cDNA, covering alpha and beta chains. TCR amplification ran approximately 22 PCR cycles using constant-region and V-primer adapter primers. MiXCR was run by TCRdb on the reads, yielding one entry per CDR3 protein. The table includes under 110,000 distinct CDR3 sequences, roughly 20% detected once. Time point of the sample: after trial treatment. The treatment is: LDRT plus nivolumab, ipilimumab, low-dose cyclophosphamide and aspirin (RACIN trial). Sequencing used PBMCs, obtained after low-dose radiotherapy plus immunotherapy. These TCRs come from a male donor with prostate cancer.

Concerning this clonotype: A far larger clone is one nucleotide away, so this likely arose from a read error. CDR3 residues: CASISGVGDEQYF. CDR3 DNA: TGTGCCAGCATTAGCGGGGTCGGGGATGAGCAGTACTTC. V gene TRBV2 combines with J gene TRBJ2-7; 8 bases map to TRBD2. The CDR3 extends over 13 amino acids. V lost 7 bases and J lost 7; bases outside the gene matches: 9. CDR1 and CDR2 (germline): SNHLY, FYNNEI.

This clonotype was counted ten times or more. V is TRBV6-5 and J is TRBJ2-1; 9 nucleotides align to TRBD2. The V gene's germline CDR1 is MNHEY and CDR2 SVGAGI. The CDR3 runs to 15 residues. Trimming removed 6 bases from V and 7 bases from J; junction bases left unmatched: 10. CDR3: CASSRTSDSSNEQFF. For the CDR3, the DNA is TGTGCCAGCAGCCGGACTAGCGATTCGTCGAATGAGCAGTTCTTC.